This TCR beta chain came from a study of OX40 agonist ivuxolimab in advanced cancers. Points from the study as a whole: At 0.1 to 3.0 mg/kg and by week 6, clonal expansion occurred in CD4+ and CD8+ blood T cells.

As regards this clone: Its antigen is as yet unknown.

The CDR3 consists of 13 residues. Germline V gene lookup returns CDR1 SNHLY and CDR2 FYNNEI. V lost 4 bases and J lost 5, with 11 bases in between. Profiling relied on immunoSEQ multiplex PCR, and the TCRdb table lists in-frame clones only, not all of them. Of approximately 49,000 clones in the sample, around 85% were seen once. The input for sequencing was CD4+ or CD8+ T cells sorted from blood, taken in a trial of the OX40 agonist ivuxolimab. The rearrangement joins TRBV2 to TRBJ2-5, with a weak D call TRBD2 (6 bases). This sequence originates from an adult with an advanced solid tumor such as melanoma, head and neck, liver or kidney cancer. The CDR3 is CASSVGGWETQYF. The CDR3 DNA follows: TGTGCCAGCAGTGTTGGAGGGTGGGAGACCCAGTACTTC.